This paragraph reports one T cell receptor (beta chain). This clone turned up a few times. Its antigen has not been determined. The record has no base qualities; no much larger clone is one base away. This sample stems from a study of CD4 T cells in relation to SARS-CoV-2 and coronaviruses (dated by TCRdb to the early 2020s). At the level of the whole study: In the ViraFEST assay, PBMCs were cultured with antigen for 9 to 10 days, after which TCR beta CDR3s were sequenced to identify clonal expansions specific to the antigen. The negative reference condition was either a culture with an HIV-1 Nef peptide pool or a culture with no peptide. HLA restriction was mapped for shared crossreactive spike epitopes using patient-derived lymphoblastoid cell lines. The Adaptive Biotechnologies TCR-sequencing kit was used to sequence samples from three pre-COVID donors and the naive versus memory experiments, while other data came from Illumina-based sequencing. A different, Illumina-based TCR-beta assay was used to sequence expansion assays from other donors in the study. At the level of individual TCR clonotypes, the study measured memory CD4+ T cell crossreactivity between SARS-CoV-2 spike protein and common cold coronavirus spike proteins. Overall results and qualifications from the work: Because the crossreactivity analysis focused on spike protein, crossreactivity against other viral proteins was not assessed. The study was constrained by small numbers of patients and of tested TCRs. Compared with monoreactive clones, crossreactive clones had significantly weaker SARS-CoV-2-driven expansion, a result consistent with antigenic imprinting. Because no donor provided both pre-pandemic and post-infection samples, tracing the source of pre-existing responses was limited. About 65% of donors had memory CD4+ clonotypes that crossrecognized SARS-CoV-2 and at least one common cold coronavirus spike.

CD4+ T cells from unexposed donors were collected before the COVID-19 pandemic (2011-2018). After around eleven days of culture, CD4+ T cells were isolated with the EasySep CD4+ T cell isolation kit. Unexposed donor CD4+ T cells were tested for reactivity to SARS-CoV-2 S and N and four common cold coronavirus spike pools, as cell number allowed. PBMCs were cultured at two million per well in IMDM supplemented with 5% human AB serum and around 10 IU/ml IL-2. Half of the culture medium was replaced with fresh IL-2-containing medium on days 3 and 7. In general, every peptide culture condition was set up in three replicate wells. The leukapheresis product used for the unexposed donors was purchased from a commercial source. Ficoll-Paque PLUS gradient centrifugation was used to isolate PBMCs from either whole blood or leukapheresis product. PBMCs were either used fresh in the expansion assay or cryopreserved at -140 degrees C. The QIAamp Micro DNA Kit was used to extract genomic DNA from the CD4+ T cells.

The CDR3 sequence holds 17 residues, the cysteine and phenylalanine included. Of all the DNA, just the CDR3 is kept, 51 bases in frame from base 1. The germline V gene encodes CDR1 LNHDA and CDR2 SQIVND (reference sequence). Unmatched junction bases come to 3, with V trimmed by 3 bases and J by 1 base. Receptor amplification or capture employed the immunoSEQ multiplex PCR assay. The original methods were these. During preprocessing, nonproductive sequences were removed, as were CDR3s that did not start with C, did not end with F or W, or were shorter than 7 amino acids. Antigen-specific clonotypes were called with the MANAFEST web app, based on expansion relative to reference and other culture wells. To be counted as positive, a clone had to show significant expansion compared with the reference culture, at an FDR below 0.05, in 2 of 3 replicate wells. A further requirement for positive clones was significant expansion compared with all other tandem wells, along with an odds ratio above 5. After three terminal residues were trimmed from each end, CDR3 homology was quantified as pairwise Levenshtein distance using the stringdist R package. The clones in this table, taken by TCRdb from immuneACCESS, are in-frame only. Not every clone is retained; where verified, under half of the shortfall comes from an unresolved V gene, and the cause of the rest is unknown. V, J and clone size are those of that table, while D and trimming were read from the DNA. The sample table lists more than 25,000 clones, roughly 70% of them with a count of one. The biggest ten clones account for 13% of the sample.

Sequenced: CD4+ T cells from PBMCs, cultured in vitro. The V and J segments used are TRBV19 and TRBJ2-1; a stretch of 13 junction bases matches TRBD2. The source of this sequence is a human donor in good health. Here is the DNA: TGTGCCAGTAGTATGGGGACTAGCGGGATATCCTACAATGAGCAGTTCTTC. Translated, it reads CASSMGTSGISYNEQFF.